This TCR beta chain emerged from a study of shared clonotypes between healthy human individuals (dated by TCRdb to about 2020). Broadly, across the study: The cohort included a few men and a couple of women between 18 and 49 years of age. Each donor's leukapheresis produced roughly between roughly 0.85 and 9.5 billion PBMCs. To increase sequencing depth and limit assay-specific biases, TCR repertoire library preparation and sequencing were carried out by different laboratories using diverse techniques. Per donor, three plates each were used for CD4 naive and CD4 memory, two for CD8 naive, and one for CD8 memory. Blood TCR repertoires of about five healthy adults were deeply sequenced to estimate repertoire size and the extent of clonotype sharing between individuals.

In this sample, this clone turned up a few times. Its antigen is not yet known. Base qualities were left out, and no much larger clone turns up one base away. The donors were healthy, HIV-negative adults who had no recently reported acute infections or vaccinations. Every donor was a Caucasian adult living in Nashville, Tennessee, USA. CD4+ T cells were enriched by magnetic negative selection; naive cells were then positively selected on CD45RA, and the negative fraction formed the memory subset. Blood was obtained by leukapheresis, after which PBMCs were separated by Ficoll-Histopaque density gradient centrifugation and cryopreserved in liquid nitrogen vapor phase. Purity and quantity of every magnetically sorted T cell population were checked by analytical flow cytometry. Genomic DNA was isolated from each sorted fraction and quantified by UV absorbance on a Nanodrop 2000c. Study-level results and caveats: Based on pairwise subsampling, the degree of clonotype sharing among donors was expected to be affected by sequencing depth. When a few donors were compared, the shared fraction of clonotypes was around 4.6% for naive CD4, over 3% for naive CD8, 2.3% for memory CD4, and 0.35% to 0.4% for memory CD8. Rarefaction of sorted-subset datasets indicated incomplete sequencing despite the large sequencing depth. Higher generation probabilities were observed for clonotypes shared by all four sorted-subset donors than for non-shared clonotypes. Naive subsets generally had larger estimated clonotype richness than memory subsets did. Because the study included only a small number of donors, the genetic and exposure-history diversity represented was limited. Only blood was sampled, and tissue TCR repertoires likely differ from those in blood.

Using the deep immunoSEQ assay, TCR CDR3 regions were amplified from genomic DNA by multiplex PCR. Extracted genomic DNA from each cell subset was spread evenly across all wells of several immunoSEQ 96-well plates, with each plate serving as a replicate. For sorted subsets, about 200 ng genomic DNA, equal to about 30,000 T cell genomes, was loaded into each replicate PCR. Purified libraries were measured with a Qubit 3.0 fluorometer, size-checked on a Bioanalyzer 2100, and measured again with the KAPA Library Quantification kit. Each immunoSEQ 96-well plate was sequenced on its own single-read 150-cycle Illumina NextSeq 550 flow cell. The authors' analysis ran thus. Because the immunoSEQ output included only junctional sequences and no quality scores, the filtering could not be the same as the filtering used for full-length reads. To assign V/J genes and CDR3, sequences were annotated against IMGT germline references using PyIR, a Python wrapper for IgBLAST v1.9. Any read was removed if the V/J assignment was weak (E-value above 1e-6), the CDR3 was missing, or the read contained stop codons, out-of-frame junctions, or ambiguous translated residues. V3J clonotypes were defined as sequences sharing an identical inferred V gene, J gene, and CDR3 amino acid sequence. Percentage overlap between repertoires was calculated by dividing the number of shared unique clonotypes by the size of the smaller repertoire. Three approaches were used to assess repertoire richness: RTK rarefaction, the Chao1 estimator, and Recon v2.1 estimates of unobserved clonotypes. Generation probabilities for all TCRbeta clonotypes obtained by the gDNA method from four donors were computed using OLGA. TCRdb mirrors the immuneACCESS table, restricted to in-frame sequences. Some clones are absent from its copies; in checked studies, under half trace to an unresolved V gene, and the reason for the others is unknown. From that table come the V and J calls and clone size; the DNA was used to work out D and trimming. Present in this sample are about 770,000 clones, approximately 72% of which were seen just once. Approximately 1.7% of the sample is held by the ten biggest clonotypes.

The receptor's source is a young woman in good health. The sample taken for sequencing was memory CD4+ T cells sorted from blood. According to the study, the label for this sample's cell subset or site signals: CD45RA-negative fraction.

The nucleotides are TGTGCTAGTGGTTTCGAGACAGATACGCAGTATTTT. Its translation reads: CASGFETDTQYF. The chain was built from TRBV12-5 and TRBJ2-3; the D gene assignment is ambiguous. The CDR3 spans 12 residues, from the cysteine through the phenylalanine. Of the read, only the CDR3 DNA is kept; its 36 bases are in frame from base 1. From a lookup of the germline V gene, CDR1 and CDR2 are LGHNT and FRNRAP. The V end loses 3 bases and the J end loses 3 bases, and a stretch of 4 bases separates them.